The 20 T cell receptor beta chains listed next were all sequenced from one sample in a study of vaccination effects on CD4 cells after COVID-19. TCRdb's table, derived via immunoSEQ multiplex PCR, lists solely in-frame clones and lacks some. The sample contains 29,000 or so clones, roughly 74% of which appear only once. These receptors have no identified antigens. With the ViraFEST assay, the study expanded antigen-specific CD4+ T cells using viral peptide pools, then sequenced them. Culture lasted about ten days before CD4+ T cell isolation. The vaccine given was either BNT162b2 or mRNA-1273, in two doses. Sample: CD4+ T cells from PBMCs cultured with HCoV-OC43 spike peptides, taken after COVID-19 vaccination. Subset noted: HCoV-OC43 spike overlapping peptide pool stimulation. These receptor sequences come from a human donor who received a COVID-19 vaccine.

This clone was observed a few times. CDR3: CASSTPRRIGEKLFF. Here the CDR3 DNA reads TGTGCCAGTAGTACACCCAGGAGAATAGGTGAAAAACTGTTTTTT. The rearrangement joins TRBV19 to TRBJ1-4; D ambiguous. Between the trimmed V and J ends, which lost 4 bases and 7 bases, there was a span of 16 bases. Germline assignment: CDR1 LNHDA and CDR2 SQIVND (reference sequence). The CDR3 extends over 15 amino acids. Full variable domain (outside the CDR3, taken from reference TRBV19 and TRBJ1-4): DGGITQSPKYLFRKEGQNVTLSCEQNLNHDAMYWYRQDPGQGLRLIYYSQIVNDFQKGDIAEGYSVSREKKESFPLTVTSAQKNPTAFYLCASSTPRRIGEKLFFGSGTQLSVL.

This sequence joins TRBV6-5 and TRBJ2-7; D remains unclear. Trimming shortened V by 0 bases and J by 3 bases, and 6 bases separated the two germline ends. Looked up from germline, CDR1 is MNHEY and CDR2 is SVGAGI. The CDR3 extends over 13 amino acids. In DNA, the CDR3 is TGTGCCAGCAGTTACTCCAGAGTCTACGAGCAGTACTTC. Protein sequence: CASSYSRVYEQYF.

This sequence joins TRBV10-3 and TRBJ2-7; no clear D gene. Trimming stripped 6 bases from V and 3 bases from J, with 6 bases between. The V gene's germline CDR1 is ENHRY and CDR2 SYGVKD. The CDR3 sequence is 11 residues long. The CDR3 loop is CAIRKGYEQYF. CDR3 nucleotides: TGTGCCATCAGGAAGGGCTACGAGCAGTACTTC.

The rearrangement joins TRBV24-1 to TRBJ2-1; D possibly matches TRBD1 or TRBD2 (5 bases each). This CDR3 contains 11 residues. The ends were cut back, 6 bases at V and 9 bases at J, with 8 bases in the middle. Germline V gene sequence: CDR1 KGHDR, CDR2 SFDVKD. CDR3 sequence (DNA): TGTGCCACCAGTTGGGGGACTGAGCAGTTCTTC. Protein sequence: CATSWGTEQFF.

The CDR3 coding sequence is TGCAGTGCTAGTGTCCGACAGGCTGGAAACACCATATATTTT. It is translated as CSASVRQAGNTIYF. The chain uses TRBV20-1 and TRBJ1-3, with TRBD1 as a possible D gene (6 bases). V gave up 3 bases and J gave up 2 bases, with 11 bases separating them. The germline V gene has CDR1 DFQATT and CDR2 SNEGSKA (reference sequence). The CDR3 contains 14 residues.

This clone appeared a few times. The chain has TRBV9 and TRBJ1-2; TRBD1 matches at 7 bases. CDR1 and CDR2 from the germline V gene are SGDLS and YYNGEE. The CDR3 has 15 amino acids. V dropped 3 bases and J dropped 4; count of bases not matched to a gene: 9. Here the CDR3 reads CASSATGVDFYGYTF. DNA for the CDR3: TGTGCCAGCAGCGCAACAGGGGTAGATTTCTATGGCTACACCTTC.

V and J are TRBV27 and TRBJ2-1; the D gene is possibly TRBD2 (6 bases). Germline CDR1 reads MNHEY; CDR2 reads SMNVEV (reference sequence). V was cut by 1 base and J by 7 bases, with 14 bases left in between. This CDR3 is built from 15 residues. CDR3 amino acids: CASSLLSGGRNEQFF. CDR3 coding DNA: TGTGCCAGCAGTTTATTAAGCGGAGGGAGGAATGAGCAGTTCTTC.

The sample holds a few counts of this clone. This same CDR3 is encoded by further DNA sequences in the sample. The chain recombines TRBV10-3 with TRBJ1-1, with TRBD1 identical over 7 bases. The CDR3 loop spans 15 amino acids. Germline V gene lookup returns CDR1 ENHRY and CDR2 SYGVKD. The trim removed 0 bases at V and 1 base at J, leaving 2 bases unmatched. CDR3 sequence reads: CAISESGTANTEAFF. CDR3 in DNA: TGTGCCATCAGTGAGTCGGGGACAGCGAACACTGAAGCTTTCTTT.

This clone was observed a handful of times. V gene TRBV7-9 combines with J gene TRBJ2-7, with D maybe TRBD2 (6 bases). There are 13 residues in the CDR3. V was pared by 5 bases and J by 5 bases, with 13 bases between. Germline CDR1 and CDR2: SEHNR and FQNEAQ (reference sequence). In DNA, the CDR3 is TGTGCCAGCAGCAGGGCGGGGTCCAACGAGCAGTACTTC. Encoded protein: CASSRAGSNEQYF.

This chain links TRBV18 with TRBJ1-2; tentative D call: TRBD1 (5 bases). This CDR3 spans 13 amino acids. Looked up from germline, CDR1 is KGHSH and CDR2 is LQKENI. The V and J ends lost 5 bases and 7 bases respectively, with 14 bases between them. The CDR3 nucleotides read TGTGCCAGCTCAACGGACGGGGCCGGTGGCTACACCTTC. Translating it yields CASSTDGAGGYTF.

The rearrangement links TRBV19 to TRBJ1-5; no definite D call. The length of the CDR3 is 12 residues. V was pared by 6 bases and J by 5 bases, with 8 bases between. The germline V gene has CDR1 LNHDA and CDR2 SQIVND (reference sequence). CDR3: CASRDGDQPQHF. In DNA, the CDR3 is TGTGCCAGTAGAGATGGAGATCAGCCCCAGCATTTT.

The genes are TRBV4-1 and TRBJ2-5; D gene unclear. This CDR3 contains 15 residues. V was trimmed by 0 bases and J by 8 bases, leaving 16 bases between them. Germline V gene sequence: CDR1 MGHRA, CDR2 YSYEKL. CDR3 DNA: TGCGCCAGCAGCCAAGATAGGCCAGAGAAGAATACCCAGTACTTC. This translates into CASSQDRPEKNTQYF.

J is TRBJ2-1 and V is TRBV12-5; 10 bases are a match to TRBD2. V was pared by 0 bases and J by 8 bases, with 7 bases of the junction left unmatched. From germline, CDR1 is LGHNT and CDR2 FRNRAP. The CDR3 has 16 amino acids. CDR3 region: CASGLVLSGGAHEQFF. The DNA of the CDR3 is TGTGCTAGTGGTTTGGTACTCAGCGGGGGGGCCCATGAGCAGTTCTTC.

The chain has TRBV23-1 and TRBJ1-5, with D perhaps TRBD1 (6 bases). TRBV23-1 is sorted into the ORF group, with uncertain function. V was cut by 3 bases and J by 3 bases, with 18 bases left in between. This CDR3 spans 17 amino acids. The CDR3 nucleotides read TGCGCCAGCAGTCATCCCACCGGGACACCCTACAATCAGCCCCAGCATTTT. Its protein product is CASSHPTGTPYNQPQHF.

V is TRBV15 and J is TRBJ1-2; TRBD1 is a possible D gene (6 bases). CDR3 length: 18 residues. Germline values: CDR1 LNHNV, CDR2 YYDKDF (reference sequence). The V end lost 4 bases, the J end lost 0 bases, and 21 bases lay between the germline ends. Here the CDR3 reads CATSKNYRDTLANYGYTF. The CDR3 bases are TGTGCCACCAGCAAAAACTACCGGGACACCTTAGCTAACTATGGCTACACCTTC.

The V and J genes are TRBV18 and TRBJ2-3; TRBD2 is a possible D gene (6 bases). V lost 1 base and J 3 bases, leaving 23 bases between the germline ends. The CDR3 has 19 amino acids. CDR1 and CDR2 (germline): KGHSH, LQKENI. The CDR3 nucleotides read TGTGCCAGCTCACCACGGGGACTTCCTCTTACCACTAAGACAGATACGCAGTATTTT. It yields the protein CASSPRGLPLTTKTDTQYF.

In this sample, this clone turned up once. V and J are TRBV5-4 and TRBJ1-1; the match to TRBD1 covers 7 bases. Trimming removed 4 bases from V and 1 base from J; junction bases left unmatched: 7. The CDR3 extends over 15 amino acids. Germline CDR1 and CDR2: SGHNT and YYREEE (reference sequence). The CDR3: CASSKGQRENTEAFF. The CDR3 DNA sequence: TGTGCCAGCAGCAAGGGACAGAGAGAGAACACTGAAGCTTTCTTT.

This chain joins TRBV11-3 and TRBJ2-1; 8 bases match TRBD2. The CDR3 runs 13 residues. From germline, CDR1 is SGHNT and CDR2 YENEEA. Germline trimming cut 8 bases from V and 7 bases from J; bases unmatched to any gene: 7. CDR3 nucleotides: TGTGCCAGCGCGAGCGGGGGCAGGAATGAGCAGTTCTTC. Residues: CASASGGRNEQFF.

The chain has TRBV7-2 and TRBJ2-3, with TRBD2 as a possible D gene (5 bases). This CDR3 has 13 amino acids. Germline loops: CDR1 SGHTA, CDR2 FQGNSA. Trimming shortened V by 2 bases and J by 4 bases, and 7 bases separated the two germline ends. The DNA of the CDR3 is TGTGCCAGCAGCTTAAGGGAGCCAGATACGCAGTATTTT. It codes for CASSLREPDTQYF.

The V call is TRBV9, the J call TRBJ1-4; TRBD1 matches at 7 bases. The CDR3 runs to 15 residues. V lost 4 bases to trimming and J lost 5 bases; unmatched junction nucleotides: 8. Per germline, CDR1 SGDLS and CDR2 YYNGEE. The DNA for the CDR3 is TGTGCCAGCAGCCCCCGGACAGGTCAAAATGAAAAACTGTTTTTT. This gives the protein CASSPRTGQNEKLFF.